Each of the 4 T cell receptor beta chains below was sequenced from the same sample in a study of technical replicates of blood from several donors. Clones were read by immunoSEQ multiplex PCR, and TCRdb kept only the in-frame ones, dropping some. The table shows roughly 74,000 clones, with 90% to 95% occurring only once. Sequencing used T cells isolated from PBMCs. All receptors derive from a human donor in good health.

The chain is built from TRBV19 and TRBJ1-5; tentative D call: TRBD1 (6 bases). V dropped 4 bases and J dropped 0 bases, with 10 bases sitting between them. The CDR3 spans 15 residues. From germline, CDR1 is LNHDA and CDR2 SQIVND (reference sequence). For the CDR3, the DNA is TGTGCCAGTAGTAAAGGGGGTTATAGCAATCAGCCCCAGCATTTT. Amino acid sequence: CASSKGGYSNQPQHF.

The table lists this clone with a few counts. V and J are TRBV9 and TRBJ1-1; D perhaps matches TRBD1 (6 bases). The CDR3 length is 16 residues. V lost 2 bases, J lost 3 bases, and 17 bases lay in between. In germline, CDR1 is SGDLS, CDR2 YYNGEE. The CDR3 loop is CASSVGAGTKYTEAFF. The CDR3 nucleotides are TGTGCCAGCAGCGTGGGGGCCGGGACAAAATACACTGAAGCTTTCTTT.

J is TRBJ2-2 and V is TRBV7-9; 10 bases are a match to TRBD2. This CDR3 has 16 residues. J was trimmed by 4 bases and V by 5 bases; bases with no gene match: 7. CDR1 is SEHNR and CDR2 is FQNEAQ in the germline V gene (reference sequence). CDR3 sequence reads: CASSGLAEGVTGELFF. The CDR3, as DNA: TGTGCCAGCAGCGGACTAGCGGAAGGAGTCACCGGGGAGCTGTTTTTT. Full variable domain (missing parts from reference TRBV7-9 and TRBJ2-2): DTGVSQNPRHKITKRGQNVTFRCDPISEHNRLYWYRQTLGQGPEFLTYFQNEAQLEKSRLLSDRFSAERPKGSFSTLEIQRTEQGDSAMYLCASSGLAEGVTGELFFGEGSRLTVL.

The chain joins TRBV6-6 to TRBJ1-1; D unresolved. Looked up from germline, CDR1 is MNHNY and CDR2 is SVGAGI (reference sequence). The CDR3 loop spans 12 amino acids. V was pared by 6 bases and J by 8 bases, with 13 bases between. In nucleotides, the CDR3 is TGTGCCAGCAGCTACAGCGGTTCGGAAGCTTTCTTT. Translated, it gives CASSYSGSEAFF.